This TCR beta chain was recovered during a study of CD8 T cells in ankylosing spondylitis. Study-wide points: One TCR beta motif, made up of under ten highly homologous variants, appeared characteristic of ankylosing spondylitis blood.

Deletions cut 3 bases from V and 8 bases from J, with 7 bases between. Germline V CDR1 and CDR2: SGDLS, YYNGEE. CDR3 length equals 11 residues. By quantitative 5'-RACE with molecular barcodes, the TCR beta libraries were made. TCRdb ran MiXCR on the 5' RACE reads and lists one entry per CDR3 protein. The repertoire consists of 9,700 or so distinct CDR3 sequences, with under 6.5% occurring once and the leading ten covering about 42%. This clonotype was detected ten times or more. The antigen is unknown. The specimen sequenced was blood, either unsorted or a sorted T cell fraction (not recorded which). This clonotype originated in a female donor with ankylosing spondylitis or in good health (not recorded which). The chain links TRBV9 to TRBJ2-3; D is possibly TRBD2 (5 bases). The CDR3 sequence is CASSAEGTQYF. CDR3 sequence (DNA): TGTGCCAGCAGCGCTGAGGGTACGCAGTATTTT. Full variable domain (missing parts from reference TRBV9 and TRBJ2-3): DSGVTQTPKHLITATGQRVTLRCSPRSGDLSVYWYQQSLDQGLQFLIQYYNGEERAKGNILERFSAQQFPDLHSELNLSSLELGDSALYFCASSAEGTQYFGPGTRLTVL.